The sequence of this T cell receptor (beta chain) was determined in a study of T cell responses to AZD1222 COVID-19 vaccine. Clones were read by immunoSEQ multiplex PCR, and TCRdb kept only the in-frame ones, dropping some. This sample has around 150,000 clones, with roughly nine tenths found just once. As for this clone: Its antigen is as yet unknown.

Between the trimmed V and J ends, which lost 0 bases and 3 bases, there was a span of 9 bases. The germline CDR1 and CDR2 sequences are SGDLS and YYNGEE. The CDR3 runs 14 residues. Study results and caveats: Increases in Spike-specific TCR breadth and depth were seen after two AZD1222 doses. Clonal diversity may have been underestimated, and the donors were mostly white British, with more females than males. Only five to seven individuals given AZD1222 were seropositive at baseline.

The source is an adult who received the AZD1222 COVID-19 vaccine. The material was peripheral blood, obtained 28 days after the second AZD1222 dose. The rearrangement links TRBV9 to TRBJ1-2; D is ambiguous. The CDR3 here is CASSVGLGDYGYTF. CDR3 nucleotide sequence: TGTGCCAGCAGCGTAGGGTTGGGAGACTATGGCTACACCTTC.